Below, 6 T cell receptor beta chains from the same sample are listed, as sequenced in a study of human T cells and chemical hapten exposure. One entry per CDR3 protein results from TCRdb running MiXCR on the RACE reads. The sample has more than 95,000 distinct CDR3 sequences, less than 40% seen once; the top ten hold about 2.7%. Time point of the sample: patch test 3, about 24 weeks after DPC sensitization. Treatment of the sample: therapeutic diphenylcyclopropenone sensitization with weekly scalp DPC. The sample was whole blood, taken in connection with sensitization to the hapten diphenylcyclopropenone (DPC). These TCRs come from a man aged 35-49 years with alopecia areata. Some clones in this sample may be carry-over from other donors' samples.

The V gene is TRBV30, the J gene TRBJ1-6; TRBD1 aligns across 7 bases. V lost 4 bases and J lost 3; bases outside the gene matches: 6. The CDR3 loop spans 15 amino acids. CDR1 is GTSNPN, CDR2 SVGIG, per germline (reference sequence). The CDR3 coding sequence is TGTGCCTGGACCAGGGGGACGGACTATAATTCACCCCTCCACTTT. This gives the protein CAWTRGTDYNSPLHF.

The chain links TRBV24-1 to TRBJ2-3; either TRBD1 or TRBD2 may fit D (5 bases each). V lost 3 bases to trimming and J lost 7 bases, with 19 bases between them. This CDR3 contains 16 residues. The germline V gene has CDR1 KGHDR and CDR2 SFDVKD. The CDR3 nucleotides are TGTGCCACCAGTGATGGGACCCAGGCCGCGTCAAATACGCAGTATTTT. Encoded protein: CATSDGTQAASNTQYF.

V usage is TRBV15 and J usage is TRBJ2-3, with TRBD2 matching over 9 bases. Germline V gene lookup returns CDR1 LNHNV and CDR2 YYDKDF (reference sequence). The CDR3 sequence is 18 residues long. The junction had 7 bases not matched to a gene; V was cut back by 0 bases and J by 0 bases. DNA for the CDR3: TGTGCCACCAGCAGAGATCTGACTAGCGGCTTTAGCACAGATACGCAGTATTTT. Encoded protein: CATSRDLTSGFSTDTQYF.

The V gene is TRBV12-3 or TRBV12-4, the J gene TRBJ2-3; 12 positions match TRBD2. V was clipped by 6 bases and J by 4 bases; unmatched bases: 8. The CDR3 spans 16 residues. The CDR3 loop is CASRRGLAGRSDTQYF. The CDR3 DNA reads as TGTGCCAGCAGACGAGGACTAGCGGGACGTTCAGATACGCAGTATTTT.

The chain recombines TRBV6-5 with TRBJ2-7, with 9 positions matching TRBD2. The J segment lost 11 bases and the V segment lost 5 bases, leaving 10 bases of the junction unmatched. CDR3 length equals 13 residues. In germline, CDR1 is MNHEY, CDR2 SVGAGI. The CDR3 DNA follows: TGTGCCAGCAGTCCGTCTCTAGCGGGAAGGGAGTACGTC. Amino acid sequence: CASSPSLAGREYV.

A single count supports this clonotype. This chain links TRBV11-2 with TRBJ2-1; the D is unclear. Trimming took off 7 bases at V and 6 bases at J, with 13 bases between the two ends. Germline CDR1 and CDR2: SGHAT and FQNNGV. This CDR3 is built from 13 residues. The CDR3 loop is CASTPVSGNEQFF. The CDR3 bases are TGTGCCAGCACCCCGGTGTCAGGCAATGAGCAGTTCTTC.